This entry is about one T cell receptor beta chain. This CDR3 has 15 residues. With 8 bases removed from V and 0 bases from J, the gap between germline ends came to 16 bases. Germline V gene data show CDR1 as MNHEY and CDR2 as SMNVEV (reference sequence). This sample was included in a study of shared clonotypes between healthy human individuals. Original analysis: Filtering differed, since immunoSEQ gave only junction sequences and no quality scores. Assay used: immunoSEQ multiplex PCR; TCRdb lists only in-frame clones, some missing. The V and J calls and clone size come from that table; D and trimming were worked out from the DNA. The sample has 700,000 to 950,000 clones, 90% to 97% seen once; the top ten hold less than 0.25%. Naive CD8 cells lacked CD45RO, underwent positive selection for CCR7 and left out terminally differentiated effector memory CD45RA+ cells.

The sequenced material came from naive CD8+ T cells sorted from blood. This sequence was found in a man aged 25 to 40 in good health. This rearrangement joins TRBV27 to TRBJ1-2; D is uncertain. CDR3 region: CASGRRTPANYGYTF. For the CDR3, the DNA is TGTGCCAGCGGGCGCAGGACGCCCGCTAACTATGGCTACACCTTC.